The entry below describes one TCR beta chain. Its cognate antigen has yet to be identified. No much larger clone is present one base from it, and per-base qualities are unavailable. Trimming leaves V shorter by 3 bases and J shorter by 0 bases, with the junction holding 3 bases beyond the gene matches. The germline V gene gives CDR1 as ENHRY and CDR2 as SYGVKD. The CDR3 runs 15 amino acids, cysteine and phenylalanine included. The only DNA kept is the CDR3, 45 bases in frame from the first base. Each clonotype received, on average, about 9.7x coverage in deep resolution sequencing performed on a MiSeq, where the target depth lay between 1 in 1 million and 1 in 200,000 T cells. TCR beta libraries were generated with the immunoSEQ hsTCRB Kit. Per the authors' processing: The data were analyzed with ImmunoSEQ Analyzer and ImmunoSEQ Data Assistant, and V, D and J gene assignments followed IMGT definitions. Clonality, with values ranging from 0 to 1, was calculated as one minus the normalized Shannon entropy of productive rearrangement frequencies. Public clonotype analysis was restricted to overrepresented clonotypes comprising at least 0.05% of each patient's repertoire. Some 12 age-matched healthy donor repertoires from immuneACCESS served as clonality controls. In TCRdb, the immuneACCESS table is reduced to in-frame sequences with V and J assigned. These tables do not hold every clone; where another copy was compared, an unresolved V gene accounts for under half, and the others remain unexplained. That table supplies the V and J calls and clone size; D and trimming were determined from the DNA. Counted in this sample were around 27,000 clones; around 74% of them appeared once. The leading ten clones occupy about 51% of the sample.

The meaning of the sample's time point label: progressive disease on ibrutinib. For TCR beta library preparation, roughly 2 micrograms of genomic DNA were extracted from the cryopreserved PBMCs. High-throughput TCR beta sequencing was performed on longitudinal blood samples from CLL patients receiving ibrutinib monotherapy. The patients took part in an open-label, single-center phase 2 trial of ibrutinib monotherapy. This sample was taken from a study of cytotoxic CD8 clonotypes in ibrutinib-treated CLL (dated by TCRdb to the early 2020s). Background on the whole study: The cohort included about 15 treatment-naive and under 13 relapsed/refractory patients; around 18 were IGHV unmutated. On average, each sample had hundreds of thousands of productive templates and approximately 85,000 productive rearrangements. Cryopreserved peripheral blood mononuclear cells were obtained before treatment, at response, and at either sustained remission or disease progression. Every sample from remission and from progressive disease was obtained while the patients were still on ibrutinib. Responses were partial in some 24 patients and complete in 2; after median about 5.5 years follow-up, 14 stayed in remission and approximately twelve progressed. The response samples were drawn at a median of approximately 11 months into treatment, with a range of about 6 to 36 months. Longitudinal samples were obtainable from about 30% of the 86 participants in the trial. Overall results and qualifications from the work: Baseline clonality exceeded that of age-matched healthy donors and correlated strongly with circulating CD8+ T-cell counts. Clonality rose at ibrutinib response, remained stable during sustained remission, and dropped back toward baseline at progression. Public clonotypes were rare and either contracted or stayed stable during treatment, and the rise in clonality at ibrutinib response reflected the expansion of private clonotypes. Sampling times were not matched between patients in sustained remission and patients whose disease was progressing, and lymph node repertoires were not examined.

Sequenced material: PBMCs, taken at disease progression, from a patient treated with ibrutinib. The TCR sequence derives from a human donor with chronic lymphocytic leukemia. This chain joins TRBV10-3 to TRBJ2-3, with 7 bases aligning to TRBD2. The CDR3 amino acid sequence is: CAISDRAGSTDTQYF. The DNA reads TGTGCCATCAGTGATCGAGCGGGGAGCACAGATACGCAGTATTTT.